These T cell receptor beta chains were read from a single sample in a study of response to subunit inactivated influenza vaccine. MiXCR, run by TCRdb on the RT-PCR reads, gives a single entry per CDR3 protein. The table shows almost 250,000 distinct CDR3 sequences, with approximately 12% occurring only once. The specimen was non-naive T cells sorted from PBMCs, collected 14 to 15 days before vaccination. The source is a man aged 45-65 years who received an inactivated influenza vaccine. CDR3s leave out the opening cysteine and the closing phenylalanine or tryptophan. The D gene is left open where the match is weak.

d_call v_call cdr3_length cdr3_aa
. TRBV28 12 ASSLELADTEAF
TRBD1 TRBV6-6 11 ASRHDRAQPQH
. TRBV6-2/TRBV6-3 13 ASSPEILVVHGYT
TRBD1 TRBV9 15 ASSAEMTGGGNEKLF
. TRBV4-1 14 ASSLRGIGGYNEQF
. TRBV24-1 11 ATSDLYTGELF
TRBD2 TRBV7-8 13 ASSPTSGGWYEQY
. TRBV4-1 14 ASSATSRWNTGELF
TRBD1 TRBV4-2 12 ASRHRGSTDTQY
. TRBV20-1 12 SALLGPTYNEQF
. TRBV11-2 16 ASSLSFGTRGMGETQY
. TRBV5-1 14 ASSFQAAPGSYEQY
TRBD1 TRBV4-3 14 ASSQYKGADSYEQY
. TRBV13 15 ASSPRAEVQKSYEQY
. TRBV20-1 10 SADWPNYGYT
. TRBV28 16 ASSSPLGGTERGTEAF
. TRBV6-1 12 ASSGGAFSGEQY
. TRBV20-1 12 SVRGRSMNTEAF
. TRBV12-3/TRBV12-4 12 ASSLDGGTYEQY
TRBD1 TRBV2 11 ASRQGAGQPQH
TRBD2 TRBV12-3/TRBV12-4 13 ASSSQRGPLQEQF
TRBD1 TRBV20-1 15 SAPEKDQGVWDQPQH
TRBD1 TRBV2 12 ASSSKGAPGTQY
TRBD1 TRBV6-1 13 ASSLDRGRTGELF
. TRBV6-1 13 ASSEALRGSGELF
TRBD2 TRBV5-6 14 ASSPTTLRGAPEQF
. TRBV5-5 12 ASSFRREVDLLH
. TRBV18 11 ASSPKSSAEQY